The sequence of this T cell receptor beta chain was determined in a study of immune heterogeneity within non-small cell lung tumors. Study at large: Histology included a few squamous cell carcinomas, about 11 non-squamous carcinomas and 1 unspecified tumor. Notes on the study in general: High-frequency clones unique to single sites coexisted with identical dominant CDR3 beta clonotypes that recurred across tumor sites within a patient. Largely different high-frequency T-cell receptor beta clonotypes were found between individual patients.

Concerning this clonotype itself: Its specificity is not known.

TCR beta CDR3 was amplified by multiplex PCR, first round around 10 cycles, 32 V and 13 J primers. TCRdb fed the multiplex PCR reads into MiXCR, producing one record per CDR3 protein. This table holds roughly 3,200 distinct CDR3 sequences, roughly 17% found once. The CDR3 length is 15 residues. Germline values: CDR1 MNHNS, CDR2 SASEGT. Germline trimming cut 8 bases from V and 6 bases from J; bases unmatched to any gene: 13. Bulk tumor genomic DNA, around 590 ng per sample, was used as template. Collection of several biopsies per primary tumor, spaced far apart, took place during surgery. The patients were newly diagnosed with non-small cell lung cancer, had not been treated, and had curative surgery.

Sequenced: lung tumor tissue. The sequence came from a man aged 45-65 years with non-small cell lung cancer. The chain employs TRBV6-1 and TRBJ2-1; 7 bases align to TRBD2. Here the CDR3 reads CASLEGTTRFNEQFF. In nucleotides, the CDR3 is TGTGCCAGCCTCGAGGGGACTACACGTTTCAATGAGCAGTTCTTC.